This TCR beta chain was retrieved from a study of T-cell reconstitution after alpha-beta-depleted transplantation in children. Study observations and caveats: At day 60, the high TCRbeta diversity found in some patients originated from recipient T cells and thymic progenitors that had survived. Several hundred graft clones that had expanded were reportedly the source of alpha-beta T cells about two months after transplant. Newly made T cells mostly supplied T-cell counts and diversity one year after transplant.

V was pared by 2 bases and J by 2 bases, with 10 bases between. The CDR3 runs to 16 residues. The germline V gene has CDR1 LNHNV and CDR2 YYDKDF (reference sequence). The sample holds a few counts of this clonotype. Its target is unknown. Unique molecular identifiers were incorporated during preparation of the TCRbeta library. MiXCR, applied by TCRdb to the PCR reads, yields one record per CDR3 protein. The table lists about 830,000 distinct CDR3 sequences, roughly 15% of them singletons. The sequences come from PBMCs, mostly from graft donor cells, collected 360 days after TCRalphabeta/CD19-depleted stem cell transplant. The sequence came from a male patient aged 10-17 years who had a stem cell transplant for acute lymphoblastic leukemia, so the T cells may come from the graft donor. This rearrangement joins TRBV15 to TRBJ2-6; D is undetermined. The CDR3 coding sequence is TGTGCCACCAGCAGATCCCGACGGACTGGGGCCAACGTCCTGACTTTC. This gives the protein CATSRSRRTGANVLTF.